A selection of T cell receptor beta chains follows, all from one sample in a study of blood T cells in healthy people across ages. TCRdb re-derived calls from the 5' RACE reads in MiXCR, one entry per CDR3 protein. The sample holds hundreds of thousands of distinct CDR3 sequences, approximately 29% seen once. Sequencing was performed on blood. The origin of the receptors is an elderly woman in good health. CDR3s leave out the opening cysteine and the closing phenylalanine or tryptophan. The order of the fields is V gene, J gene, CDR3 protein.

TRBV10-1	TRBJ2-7	ASSPGHLYEQY
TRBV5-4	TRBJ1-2	ASSTERGPYGYT
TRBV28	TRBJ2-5	ASSIRTGTAQETQY
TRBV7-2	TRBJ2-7	ASSLWIGSYEQY
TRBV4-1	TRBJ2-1	ASSQGVVAGGPREQF
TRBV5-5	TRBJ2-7	ASSPMPEAGDYEQY
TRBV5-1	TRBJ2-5	ASSRTSWETQY
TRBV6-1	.	ASSEWGGYEQY
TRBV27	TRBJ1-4	ASAVKGRANEKLF
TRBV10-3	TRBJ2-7	AISELAGGREQY
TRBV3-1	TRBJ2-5	ACSGGDRGRNEQY
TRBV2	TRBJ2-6	ASSPKMGYTFGSGTNVLT
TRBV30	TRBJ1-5	AWSGGTVNQPQH
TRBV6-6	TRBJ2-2	ASSYSATGERF
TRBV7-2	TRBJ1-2	ASSSPRGYT
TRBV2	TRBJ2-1	ASSEAAGQKNEQF
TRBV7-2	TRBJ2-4	ASSLYPKGTGDIQY
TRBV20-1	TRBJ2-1	SASRGRNSYNEQF
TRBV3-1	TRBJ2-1	ATEVGTGTGEQF
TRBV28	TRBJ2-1	ASRLTGNEQF
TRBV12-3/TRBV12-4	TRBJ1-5	ASRLRGGNQPQH
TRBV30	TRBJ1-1	AWSRRTSEAF
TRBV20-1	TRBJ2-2	SARRGTDSPTGELF
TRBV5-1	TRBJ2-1	ASTSGTSGHNEQF
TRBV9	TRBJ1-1	ASSVAEGTLNTEAF
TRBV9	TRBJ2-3	ASSVGAQGGTQY
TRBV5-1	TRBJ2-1	ASSSGTRLHEQF
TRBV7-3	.	ASSRGDAHEQY
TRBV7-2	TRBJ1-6	ASSPDRVASPLH
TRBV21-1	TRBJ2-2	ASSKLRTGGSGELF
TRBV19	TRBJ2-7	ASSIETGKHEQY
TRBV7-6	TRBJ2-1	ASSSGQGATSYNEQF
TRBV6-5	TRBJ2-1	ASSYSYASDFGNEQF
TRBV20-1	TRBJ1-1	SARRQVNTEAF
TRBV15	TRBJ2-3	ATSRIYGQSSRSDTQY
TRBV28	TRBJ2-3	ASSAQGFSTDTQY
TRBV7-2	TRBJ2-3	ASRSGTVYTDTQY
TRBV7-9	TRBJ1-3	ASSLKPTWGADTIY
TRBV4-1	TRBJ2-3	ASSRDLAGGTDTQY
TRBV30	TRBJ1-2	AWYPGQGEDCT
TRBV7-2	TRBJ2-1	ASRLGAGGFEQF
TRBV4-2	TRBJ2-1	ASSQEGLDDNEQF
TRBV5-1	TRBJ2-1	ASSSLRPFNDEQF
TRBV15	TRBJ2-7	VASIEDRDTYEQY
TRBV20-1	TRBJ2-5	SAGTAPIQETQY
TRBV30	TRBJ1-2	ARMVDYGYT
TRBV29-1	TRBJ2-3	SVDKDLSDTQY
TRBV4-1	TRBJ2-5	ASSQAGTSWETQY
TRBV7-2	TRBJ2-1	ASSLGAGEWDEQF
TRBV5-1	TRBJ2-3	ASSRQPRVRYTDTQY
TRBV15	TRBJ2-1	ATSREPGRAANEQF
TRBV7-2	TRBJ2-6	ASSFLRTSNSGANVLT
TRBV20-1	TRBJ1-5	SARVTIEKPQH
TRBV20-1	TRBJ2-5	SARFPGRNMETQY
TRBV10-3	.	TISDGRTGRRETQY
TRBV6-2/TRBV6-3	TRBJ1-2	ASSYSRFGYT
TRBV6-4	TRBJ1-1	ASSTDGSTEAF